The 2 T cell receptor beta chains listed next were all sequenced from one sample in a study of T cell repertoires in aging, cancer and after chemotherapy. Peripheral blood genomic DNA, not sorted cells or RNA, was the template. TRB rearrangements spanning V, D and J were amplified using mixed TRB-A/B primers. In TCRdb, the multiplex PCR reads were re-called with MiXCR into one record per CDR3 protein. Among about 8,000 distinct CDR3 sequences listed, approximately 49% were seen once. The sequencing input was blood. The receptors come from a human donor with a solid tumor.

The chain joins TRBV7-2 to TRBJ2-3, with D perhaps assigned TRBD1 or TRBD2 (5 bases each). Germline values: CDR1 SGHTA, CDR2 FQGNSA. V was pared by 3 bases and J by 5 bases, with 12 bases between. This CDR3 comprises 14 residues. The CDR3 DNA follows: TGTGCCAGCAGCTTGGGGGACCCCAAAGATACGCAGTATTTT. It specifies CASSLGDPKDTQYF.

J is TRBJ1-2 and V is TRBV14; the D gene is possibly TRBD1 (6 bases). Germline assignment: CDR1 SGHDN and CDR2 FVKESK. The V and J ends lost 2 bases and 0 bases respectively, with 19 bases between them. The CDR3 is 18 residues long. CDR3 coding DNA: TGTGCCAGCAGCCAATTTCCCAGGCCGAGGGGGACTAACTATGGCTACACCTTC. It codes for CASSQFPRPRGTNYGYTF. Complete variable domain (other parts from reference TRBV14 and TRBJ1-2): EAGVTQFPSHSVIEKGQTVTLRCDPISGHDNLYWYRRVMGKEIKFLLHFVKESKQDESGMPNNRFLAERTGGTYSTLKVQPAELEDSGVYFCASSQFPRPRGTNYGYTFGSGTRLTVV.